This TCR beta chain was captured by sequencing in a study of shared clonotypes between healthy human individuals (dated by TCRdb to 2018 to 2020). Background for the entire study: The cohort included three men and two women between 18 and 49 years of age. To increase sequencing depth and limit assay-specific biases, TCR repertoire library preparation and sequencing were carried out by different laboratories using diverse techniques. The study deeply sequenced blood TCR repertoires of about five healthy adults to estimate repertoire size and the extent of clonotype sharing between individuals. Each donor's leukapheresis produced roughly between about 0.9 and 9.5 billion PBMCs. The study at large found these results: Sampling was limited to blood, and TCR repertoires in tissue likely differ from TCR repertoires in blood. Based on pairwise subsampling, the degree of clonotype sharing among donors was expected to be affected by sequencing depth. Because the study included only a small number of donors, the genetic and exposure-history diversity represented was limited.

As concerns this clone: Its antigen target is currently unknown. Per-nucleotide qualities are absent, and no much larger clonotype sits a single base away.

The donors were healthy, HIV-negative adults who had no recently reported acute infections or vaccinations. Every donor was a Caucasian adult living in Nashville, Tennessee, USA. For unsorted samples, some 87 million PBMCs were counted, and genomic DNA was extracted using the QIAamp DNA Blood Mini kit. Blood was obtained by leukapheresis, after which PBMCs were separated by Ficoll-Histopaque density gradient centrifugation and cryopreserved in liquid nitrogen vapor phase. TCR CDR3 regions were amplified from genomic DNA by multiplex PCR using the deep immunoSEQ assay. Extracted genomic DNA from each cell subset was distributed evenly across all wells of several immunoSEQ 96-well plates, and each plate was treated as a replicate. For unsorted PBMC, 250 to 300 ng of genomic DNA, equivalent to around 30,000 T cell genomes, went into each replicate PCR. Unsorted PBMC genomic DNA was sequenced across ten immunoSEQ deep assay plates. Purified libraries were measured with a Qubit 3.0 fluorometer, size-checked on a Bioanalyzer 2100, and measured again with the KAPA Library Quantification kit. Each immunoSEQ 96-well plate was sequenced on its own single-read 150-cycle Illumina NextSeq 550 flow cell. In the authors' own workflow: Because the immunoSEQ output held only junctional sequences and lacked quality scores, the filtering could not match the filtering applied to full-length reads. Sequences were annotated with PyIR, a Python wrapper for IgBLAST v1.9, and V/J genes and CDR3 were assigned using IMGT germline references. Reads were filtered out if the reads had weak V/J assignments (E-value above 1e-6), no CDR3, stop codons, out-of-frame junctions, or ambiguous translated residues. A V3J clonotype was defined by an identical inferred V gene, J gene, and CDR3 amino acid sequence. The percentage overlap between two repertoires was calculated by dividing the number of shared unique clonotypes by the size of the smaller repertoire. Three approaches were used to assess repertoire richness: RTK rarefaction, the Chao1 estimator, and Recon v2.1 estimates of unobserved clonotypes. TCRdb's version of the immuneACCESS table is confined to in-frame rearrangements and falls short of the full clone set. An unresolved V gene accounts for under half of the shortfall where checked; the remainder is of unknown origin. V, J and clone size derive from that table, while D and trimming were established from the DNA sequence. The sample includes about 490,000 clones, with roughly four fifths observed a single time. The ten largest make up roughly 13% of the sample.

V was cut back by 1 base and J by 5 bases, leaving a gap of 15 bases between them. Looking up the germline V gene yields CDR1 SGHTA and CDR2 FQGNSA. Reading from cysteine to phenylalanine, the CDR3 counts 16 amino acids. Only the CDR3 DNA is retained, 48 bases long and in frame from the first base. The chain joins TRBV7-2 to TRBJ1-5; the D gene is unclear. The TCR was taken from a woman in her 40s in good health. Some clones in this sample may be carry-over from other donors' samples. The specimen sequenced was PBMCs. The CDR3 sequence is CASSLEGRVADQPQHF. In nucleotide form, the sequence is TGTGCCAGCAGCTTAGAAGGCCGGGTAGCTGATCAGCCCCAGCATTTT.